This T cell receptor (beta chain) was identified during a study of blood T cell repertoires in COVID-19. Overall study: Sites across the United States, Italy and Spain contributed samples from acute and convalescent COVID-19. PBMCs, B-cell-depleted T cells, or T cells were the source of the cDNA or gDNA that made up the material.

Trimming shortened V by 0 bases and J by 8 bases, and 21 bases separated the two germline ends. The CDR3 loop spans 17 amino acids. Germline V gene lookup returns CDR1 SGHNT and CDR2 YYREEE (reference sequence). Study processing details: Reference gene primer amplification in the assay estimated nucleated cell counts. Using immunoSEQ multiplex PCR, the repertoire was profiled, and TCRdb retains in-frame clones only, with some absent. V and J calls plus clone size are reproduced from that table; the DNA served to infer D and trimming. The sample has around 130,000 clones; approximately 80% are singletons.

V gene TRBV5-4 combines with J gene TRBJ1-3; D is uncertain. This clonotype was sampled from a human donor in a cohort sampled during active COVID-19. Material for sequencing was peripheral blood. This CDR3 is CASSLVGRRKVGHTIYF. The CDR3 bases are TGTGCCAGCAGCTTGGTGGGGAGAAGGAAAGTCGGTCACACCATATATTTT.